The 2 T cell receptor delta chains below come from one sample, sequenced in a study of γδ T cells in repeated Plasmodium falciparum infection. Gammadelta T cells were flow-sorted from PBMC into Vgamma9/Vdelta2+ and Vdelta2-negative populations for bulk analysis. TCRdb repeated clone calling on the multiplex PCR reads with CATT. The table lists approximately 90,000 delta-chain clones, 0.98% of them singletons. The specimen sequenced was gamma-delta T cells from blood. The receptors shown here come from a pool of human donors (malaria-infected and uninfected, not separated).

A remark on this clone: This DNA's translation differs at residue 6 from TCRdb's protein, which comes from a much larger clone; a read error is likely, and the protein shown is translated from the DNA. V is TRDV1 and J is TRDJ1; D assignment may be TRDD2 or TRDD3 (6 bases each). Matching the DNA to germline supplied the J gene, which TCRdb does not give. The germline gives CDR1 TSWWSYY, CDR2 QGS. V lost 5 bases, J lost 0 bases, and 19 bases lay in between. The CDR3 is 17 amino acids. The CDR3 region has the DNA TGTGCTCTTGGGACTCCTACAAACTGGGAGAACACCGATAAACTCATCTTT. Translated, it gives CALGTPTNWENTDKLIF.

In this sample, this clone turned up a few times. TCRdb pairs this DNA with a much larger clone's protein that differs at residue 6, likely a read error; the protein shown was translated from the DNA. This chain connects TRDV1 to TRDJ1; weak D call: TRDD3 (8 bases). Trimming took off 11 bases at V and 8 bases at J, with 36 bases between the two ends. CDR3 length: 18 amino acids. CDR1 TSWWSYY and CDR2 QGS come from the germline V gene. Written as DNA, the CDR3 is TGTGCTTACAGTTCCTACGGTGGGGGATGGGATCCTGGCCTCAAACTCATCTTT. As protein: CAYSSYGGGWDPGLKLIF.